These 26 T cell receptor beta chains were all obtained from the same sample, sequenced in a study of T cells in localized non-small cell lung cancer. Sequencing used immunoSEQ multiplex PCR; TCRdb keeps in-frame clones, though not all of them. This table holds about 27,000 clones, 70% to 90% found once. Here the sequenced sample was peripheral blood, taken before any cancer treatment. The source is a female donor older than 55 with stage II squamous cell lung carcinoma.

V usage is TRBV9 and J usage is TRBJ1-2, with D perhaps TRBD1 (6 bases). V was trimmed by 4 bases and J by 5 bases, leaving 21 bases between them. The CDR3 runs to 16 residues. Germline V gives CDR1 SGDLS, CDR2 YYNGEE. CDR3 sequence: CASSPGGQTGLYGYTF. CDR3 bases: TGTGCCAGCAGCCCCGGGGGGCAGACAGGTCTATATGGCTACACCTTC.

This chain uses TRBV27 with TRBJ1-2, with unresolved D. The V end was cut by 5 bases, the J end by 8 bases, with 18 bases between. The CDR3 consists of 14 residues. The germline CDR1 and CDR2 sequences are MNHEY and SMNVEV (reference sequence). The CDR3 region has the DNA TGTGCCAGCAGTACAAGGAACACCTTAGAGGGCTACACCTTC. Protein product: CASSTRNTLEGYTF.

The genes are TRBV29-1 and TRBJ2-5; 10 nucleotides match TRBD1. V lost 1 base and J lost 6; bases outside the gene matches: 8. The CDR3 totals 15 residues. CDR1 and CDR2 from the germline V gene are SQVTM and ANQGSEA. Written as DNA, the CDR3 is TGCAGCGTTGAAGCACCGGGACAGGGGAAGAAGACCCAGTACTTC. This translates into CSVEAPGQGKKTQYF.

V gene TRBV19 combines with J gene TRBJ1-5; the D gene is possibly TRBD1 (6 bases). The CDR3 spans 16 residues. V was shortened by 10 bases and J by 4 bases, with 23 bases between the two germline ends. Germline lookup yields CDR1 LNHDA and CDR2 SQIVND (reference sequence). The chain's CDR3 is CATQRRGDKKNQPQHF. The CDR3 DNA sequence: TGTGCCACCCAGAGGCGAGGGGACAAAAAAAATCAGCCCCAGCATTTT. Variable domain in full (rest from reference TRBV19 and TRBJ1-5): DGGITQSPKYLFRKEGQNVTLSCEQNLNHDAMYWYRQDPGQGLRLIYYSQIVNDFQKGDIAEGYSVSREKKESFPLTVTSAQKNPTAFYLCATQRRGDKKNQPQHFGDGTRLSIL.

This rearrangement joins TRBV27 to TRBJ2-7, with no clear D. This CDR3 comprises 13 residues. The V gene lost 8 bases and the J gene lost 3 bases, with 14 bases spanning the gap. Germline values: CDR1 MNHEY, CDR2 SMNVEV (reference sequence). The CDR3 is CASRIHPSYEQYF. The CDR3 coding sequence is TGTGCCAGCCGAATCCACCCTAGCTACGAGCAGTACTTC.

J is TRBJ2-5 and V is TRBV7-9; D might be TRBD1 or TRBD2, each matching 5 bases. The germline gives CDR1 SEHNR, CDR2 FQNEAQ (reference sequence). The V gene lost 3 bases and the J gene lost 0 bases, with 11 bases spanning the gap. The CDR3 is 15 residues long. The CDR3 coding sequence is TGTGCCAGCAGCTTGTACGGGACGGACCAAGAGACCCAGTACTTC. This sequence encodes CASSLYGTDQETQYF.

The CDR3 coding sequence is TGCGCCAGCAGTGAGTACGCGGGCGGGGGCAACGAGCAGTACTTC. Its protein product is CASSEYAGGGNEQYF. V is TRBV10-1 and J is TRBJ2-7; perhaps TRBD2 as D (7 bases). CDR1 and CDR2 from the germline V gene are WNHNN and SYGVQD (reference sequence). This CDR3 has 15 residues. Trimming left V 1 base short and J 5 bases short, with 15 bases between.

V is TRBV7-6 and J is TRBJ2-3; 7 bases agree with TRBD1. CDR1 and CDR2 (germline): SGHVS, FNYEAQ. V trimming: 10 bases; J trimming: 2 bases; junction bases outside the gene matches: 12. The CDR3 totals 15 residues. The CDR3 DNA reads TGTGCCACGCGCCTTCAGGGGGATCTCACAGATACGCAGTATTTT. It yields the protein CATRLQGDLTDTQYF. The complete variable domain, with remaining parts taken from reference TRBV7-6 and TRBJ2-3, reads GAGVSQSPRYKVTKRGQDVALRCDPISGHVSLYWYRQALGQGPEFLTYFNYEAQQDKSGLPNDRFSAERPEGSISTLTIQRTEQRDSAMYRCATRLQGDLTDTQYFGPGTRLTVL.

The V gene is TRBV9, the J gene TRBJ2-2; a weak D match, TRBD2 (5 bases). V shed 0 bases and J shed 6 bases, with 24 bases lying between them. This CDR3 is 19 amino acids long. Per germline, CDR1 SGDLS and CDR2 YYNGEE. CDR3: CASSVEVGRGLSESGELFF. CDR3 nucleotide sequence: TGTGCCAGCAGCGTAGAGGTTGGAAGAGGGCTTTCTGAATCCGGGGAGCTGTTTTTT.

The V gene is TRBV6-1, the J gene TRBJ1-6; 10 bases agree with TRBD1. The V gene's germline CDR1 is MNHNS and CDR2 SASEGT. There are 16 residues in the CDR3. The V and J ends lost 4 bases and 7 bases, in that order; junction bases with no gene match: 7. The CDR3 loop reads CASSALPGQGNSPLHF. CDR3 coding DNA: TGTGCCAGCAGTGCTTTGCCGGGACAGGGGAATTCACCCCTCCACTTT.

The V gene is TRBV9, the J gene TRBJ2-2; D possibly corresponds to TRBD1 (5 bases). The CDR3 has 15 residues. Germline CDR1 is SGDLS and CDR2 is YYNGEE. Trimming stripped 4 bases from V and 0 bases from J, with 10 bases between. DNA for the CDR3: TGTGCCAGCAGCAGACAGACCGCGAACACCGGGGAGCTGTTTTTT. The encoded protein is CASSRQTANTGELFF.

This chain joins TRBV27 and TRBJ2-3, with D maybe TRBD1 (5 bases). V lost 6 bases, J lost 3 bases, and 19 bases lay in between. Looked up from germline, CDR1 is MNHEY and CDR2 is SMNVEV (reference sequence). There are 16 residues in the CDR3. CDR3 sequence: CASRATGSSATDTQYF. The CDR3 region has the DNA TGTGCCAGCAGAGCTACAGGATCATCTGCAACAGATACGCAGTATTTT.

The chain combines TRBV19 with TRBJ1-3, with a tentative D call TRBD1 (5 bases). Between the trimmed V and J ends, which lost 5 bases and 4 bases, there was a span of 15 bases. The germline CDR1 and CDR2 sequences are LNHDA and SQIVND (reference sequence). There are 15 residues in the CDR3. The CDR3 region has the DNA TGTGCCAGTAGTCTCGATGCAAGGGACGGAAACACCATATATTTT. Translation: CASSLDARDGNTIYF.

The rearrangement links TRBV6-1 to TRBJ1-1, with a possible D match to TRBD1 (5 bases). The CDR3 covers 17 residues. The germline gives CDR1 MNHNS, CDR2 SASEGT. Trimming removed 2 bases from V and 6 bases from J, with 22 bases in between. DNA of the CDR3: TGTGCCAGCAGTGAAAGGGGATGGGCGCGGGCTGTCGCTGAAGCTTTCTTT. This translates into CASSERGWARAVAEAFF.

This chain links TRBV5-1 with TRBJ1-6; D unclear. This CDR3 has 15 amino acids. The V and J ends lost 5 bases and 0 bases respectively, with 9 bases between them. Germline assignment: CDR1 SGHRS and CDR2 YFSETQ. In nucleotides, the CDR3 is TGCGCCAGCAGGTCCGGGCTCTCCTATAATTCACCCCTCCACTTT. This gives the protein CASRSGLSYNSPLHF.

The CDR3 sequence is CASFTRGKGSEKLFF. The CDR3 nucleotides are TGTGCCAGCTTTACGAGGGGGAAGGGGAGTGAAAAACTGTTTTTT. The gene calls are TRBV11-2 and TRBJ1-4, with D tentatively TRBD1 (6 bases). Per the germline V gene, CDR1 is SGHAT and CDR2 is FQNNGV. The V end lost 8 bases, the J end lost 7 bases, and 20 bases lay between the germline ends. This CDR3 is built from 15 residues.

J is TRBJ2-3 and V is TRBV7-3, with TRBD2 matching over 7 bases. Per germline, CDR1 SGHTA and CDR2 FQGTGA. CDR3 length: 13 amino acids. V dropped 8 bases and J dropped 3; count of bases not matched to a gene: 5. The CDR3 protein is CASGLGRTDTQYF. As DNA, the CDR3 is TGTGCCAGCGGACTAGGCAGGACAGATACGCAGTATTTT.

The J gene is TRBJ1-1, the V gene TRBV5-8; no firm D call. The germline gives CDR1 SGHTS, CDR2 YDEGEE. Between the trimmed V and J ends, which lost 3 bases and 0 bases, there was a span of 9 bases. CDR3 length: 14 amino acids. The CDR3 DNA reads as TGTGCCAGCAGCTCCTCGGCAATGAACACTGAAGCTTTCTTT. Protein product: CASSSSAMNTEAFF. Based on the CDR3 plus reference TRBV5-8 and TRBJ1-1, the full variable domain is EAGVTQSPTHLIKTRGQQATLRCSPISGHTSVYWYQQALGLGLQFLLWYDEGEERNRGNFPPRFSGRQFPNYSSELNVNALELEDSALYLCASSSSAMNTEAFFGQGTRLTVV.

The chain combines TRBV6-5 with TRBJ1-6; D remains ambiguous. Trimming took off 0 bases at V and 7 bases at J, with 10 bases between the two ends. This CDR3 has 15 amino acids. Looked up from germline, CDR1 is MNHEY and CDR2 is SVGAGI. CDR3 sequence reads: CASSYSAAGNSPLHF. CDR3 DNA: TGTGCCAGCAGTTACTCGGCAGCTGGAAATTCACCCCTCCACTTT.

The CDR3 DNA reads TGCAGCGTTGAAGGACTAGCGAGGAATGAGCAGTTCTTC. Translating gives CSVEGLARNEQFF. This chain connects TRBV29-1 to TRBJ2-1, with 8 bases matching TRBD2. This CDR3 has 13 amino acids. Unmatched junction bases numbered 3, after V lost 1 base and J lost 7 bases. Germline CDR1 SQVTM, CDR2 ANQGSEA.

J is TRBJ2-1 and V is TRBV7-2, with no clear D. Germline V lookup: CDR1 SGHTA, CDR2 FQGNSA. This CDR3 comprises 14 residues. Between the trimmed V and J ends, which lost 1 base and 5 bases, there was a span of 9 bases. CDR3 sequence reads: CASSLGTADNEQFF. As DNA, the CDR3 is TGTGCCAGCAGCTTAGGGACCGCTGACAATGAGCAGTTCTTC.

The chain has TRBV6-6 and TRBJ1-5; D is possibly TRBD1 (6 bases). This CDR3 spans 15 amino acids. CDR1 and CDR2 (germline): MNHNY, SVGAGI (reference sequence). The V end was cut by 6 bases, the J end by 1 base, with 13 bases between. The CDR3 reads CASSLTGRSNQPQHF. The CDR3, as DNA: TGTGCCAGCAGCCTGACAGGTAGGAGCAATCAGCCCCAGCATTTT.

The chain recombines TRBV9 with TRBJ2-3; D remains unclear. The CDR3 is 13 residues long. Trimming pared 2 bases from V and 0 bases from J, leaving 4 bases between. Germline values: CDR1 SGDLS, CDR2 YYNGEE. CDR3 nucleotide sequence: TGTGCCAGCAGCGTGGTTAGCACAGATACGCAGTATTTT. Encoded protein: CASSVVSTDTQYF.

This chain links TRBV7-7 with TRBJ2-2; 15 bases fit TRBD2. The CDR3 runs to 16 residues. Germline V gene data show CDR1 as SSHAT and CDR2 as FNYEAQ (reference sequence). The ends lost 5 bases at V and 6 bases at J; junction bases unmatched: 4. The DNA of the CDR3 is TGTGCCAGCAGCCCTAGGACTAGCGGGGGGGCCGGGGAGCTGTTTTTT. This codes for CASSPRTSGGAGELFF.

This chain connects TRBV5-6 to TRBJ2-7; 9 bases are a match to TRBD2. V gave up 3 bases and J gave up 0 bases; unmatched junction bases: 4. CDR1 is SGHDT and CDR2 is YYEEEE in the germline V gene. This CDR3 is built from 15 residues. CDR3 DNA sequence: TGTGCCAGCAGCTCAGGACTAGCGAGCTCCTACGAGCAGTACTTC. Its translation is CASSSGLASSYEQYF.

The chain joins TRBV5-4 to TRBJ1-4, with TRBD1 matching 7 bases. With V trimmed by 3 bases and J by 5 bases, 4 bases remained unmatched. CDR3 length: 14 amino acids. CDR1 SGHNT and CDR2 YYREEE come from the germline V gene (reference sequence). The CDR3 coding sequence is TGTGCCAGCAGCTCGGACAGGCCCAATGAAAAACTGTTTTTT. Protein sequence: CASSSDRPNEKLFF.